This TCR beta chain was found in a study of T cells after yellow fever vaccination (dated by TCRdb to about 2019). Broadly, across the study: The SMART-Seq v4 Ultra Low Input RNA kit was used to prepare libraries from fractions with low cell numbers. To follow T-cell clones before and after primary and booster YFV17D yellow fever vaccination, bulk TCR alpha and beta repertoires were sequenced over time. Two healthy male donors made up the cohort, one aged 18 to 30 years and the other aged 30 to 40 years. Blood was drawn at multiple timepoints before and after primary and secondary immunization, with bulk PBMC replicates and cell subsets isolated. Points the paper makes about the study in general: Compared with the primary T-cell response, the secondary T-cell response was faster but weaker, reaching its peak on day 5 rather than on day 15. A small share of clonotypes occurred in both CD4 and CD8 compartments, likely arising from convergent recombination. After the booster, most of the clones that had expanded following primary vaccination were detected again (roughly 96% of CD4 and 80% to 90% of CD8), which suggests that memory was broadly maintained. The study included only a couple of donors, which limits how far the findings can be generalized. Because abundant contaminating clonotypes from the bulk population could be contained in FACS-sorted repertoires, computational filtering was required.

TCR cDNA was synthesized by 5'RACE template switching, which introduced a universal primer site and unique molecular identifiers. Priming of cDNA synthesis was performed from both the TCR alpha and TCR beta constant segments. Library amplification involved two PCR steps, and the second step added sample barcodes and sequencing adapters. Sequencing of the libraries was done on either Illumina HiSeq 2500 (2x100 bp) or NovaSeq (2x150 bp). The study's own analysis went as follows. MIGEC handled demultiplexing of reads and collapsing into UMI consensus sequences, while MiXCR performed V(D)J alignment. Using edgeR on replicate PBMC samples, clonotypes were called vaccine-responding if FDR was below 0.01 and the log2 fold change was above 5 up to day 15. Each bulk clonotype was labeled CD4 or CD8 based on which sequenced repertoire, CD4 or CD8, contained the clonotype at higher abundance. The raw public reads went through TCRdb reprocessing: fastp at Q25, MiXCR clone calling, in-frame beta chains kept. Rows merge per CDR3 protein into single entries with the most common DNA and genes. TCRdb assigned the V and J calls; the authors' analysis was not used. Here the sample has more than 350,000 distinct CDR3 sequences; roughly 10% occur a single time. The ten largest clones add up to less than 20% of the sample.

Sample treatment or condition, as interpreted from the label and publication: live attenuated yellow fever vaccine strain. At each blood-draw timepoint, two biological replicates of bulk PBMCs were collected. PBMCs were isolated from peripheral blood using a standard Ficoll-Paque protocol. TriZol was used to extract RNA from bulk PBMCs, from CD4 and CD8 fractions, and from dextramer-positive and dextramer-negative fractions. Spanning cysteine to phenylalanine, the CDR3 consists of 14 amino acids. Only the CDR3 part of the read is kept: 42 bases, read in frame from the first base. CDR1 and CDR2 are drawn from the germline V gene: SNHLY, FYNNEI. Relative to germline, V is 2 bases shorter and J is 3 bases shorter, with 8 bases between their ends. This clonotype came up a few times. Its cognate antigen has yet to be identified. One base away there is no much larger clone; base qualities are not given.

The material sequenced was PBMCs, taken on the day of the first yellow fever vaccination. This chain joins TRBV2 to TRBJ1-5; a tentative D match to TRBD1 spans 6 bases. The clonotype was recovered from a man aged 18-30 years who received the YFV17D yellow fever vaccine. The CDR3 region: CASSERTDNQPQHF. In nucleotide form, the sequence is TGTGCCAGCAGTGAACGGACAGACAATCAGCCCCAGCATTTT.